The T cell receptor beta chain under discussion was sequenced for a study of blood T cell repertoires in COVID-19. The data were produced by immunoSEQ multiplex PCR, yet TCRdb's version contains in-frame clones alone and is incomplete. The sample shows about 70,000 clones, more than 90% of them seen only once. The TCR was taken from a human donor in a cohort sampled during active COVID-19. The sequenced sample consisted of peripheral blood.

The CDR3 sequence is CASSYPLRETSGRFYEQFF. In nucleotides, the CDR3 is TGTGCCAGCAGTTACCCACTACGAGAGACTAGCGGGAGATTCTATGAGCAGTTCTTC. The gene calls are TRBV6-2 or TRBV6-3 and TRBJ2-1, with 12 bases fitting TRBD2. The V gene's germline CDR1 is MNHEY and CDR2 SVGEGT. The V and J ends lost 2 bases and 8 bases, in that order; junction bases with no gene match: 16. This CDR3 has 19 residues.